The 18 T cell receptor beta chains given below trace back to one sample, sequenced in a study of regulatory T cells in long-lasting Graves disease. Time point defined: newly diagnosed GD, antithyroid drugs for less than 3 months. Making the TCR library involved RNA that had been extracted from PBMCs. Both iRepertoire HTBI primers and Arm-PCR of CDR3 regions were used to build the TCR beta libraries. TCRdb fed the multiplex PCR reads into MiXCR, producing one record per CDR3 protein. The sample lists 350,000 to 550,000 distinct CDR3 sequences, less than 15% occurring once. These data are also associated with another study on T cells in Graves' hyperthyroidism and ophthalmopathy.

Sequencing used peripheral blood mononuclear cells (PBMCs), obtained at new diagnosis, from a patient treated with antithyroid drugs. These receptors came from a woman aged 45-65 years with Graves disease.

This clonotype was counted ten times or more. This rearrangement joins TRBV9 to TRBJ1-1; TRBD1 aligns across 7 bases. Per the germline V gene, CDR1 is SGDLS and CDR2 is YYNGEE. Trimming took 4 bases from V and 1 from J; bases not matched to a gene: 10. The CDR3 has 16 amino acids. The CDR3 sequence is CASSRGTAWGNTEAFF. DNA of the CDR3: TGTGCCAGCAGCCGCGGGACAGCCTGGGGGAACACTGAAGCTTTCTTT.

This clonotype was detected a few times. The chain joins TRBV6-1 to TRBJ2-5, with 8 nucleotides matching TRBD1. The junction had 11 bases not matched to a gene; V was cut back by 6 bases and J by 5 bases. CDR3 size: 15 residues. Germline assignment: CDR1 MNHNS and CDR2 SASEGT. Written as DNA, the CDR3 is TGTGCCAGCAGGCTTTCAGGGGGCGCACCGGAGACCCAGTACTTC. This translates into CASRLSGGAPETQYF.

The V call is TRBV7-6, the J call TRBJ2-7; the D gene is possibly TRBD2 (6 bases). Germline V gene sequence: CDR1 SGHVS, CDR2 FNYEAQ. CDR3 length equals 16 residues. Trimming removed 5 bases at V and 0 bases at J, with 17 bases between. CDR3 bases: TGTGCCAGCAGCACGGGAGCTAGCGAGAGCTCCTACGAGCAGTACTTC. Translated, it gives CASSTGASESSYEQYF.

This clonotype has a count of ten or more. The J gene is TRBJ2-3, the V gene TRBV29-1; TRBD2 aligns across 9 bases. Germline V CDR1 and CDR2: SQVTM, ANQGSEA. The junction had 8 bases not matched to a gene; V was cut back by 2 bases and J by 5 bases. This CDR3 region has 15 residues. DNA of the CDR3: TGCAGCGTTGAAAGAACTAGCGGGTGGCAAGATACGCAGTATTTT. Its protein product is CSVERTSGWQDTQYF.

This clonotype turned up a few times. The gene calls are TRBV5-1 and TRBJ1-1; 10 positions match TRBD1. CDR3 length: 15 amino acids. CDR1 and CDR2 from the germline V gene are SGHRS and YFSETQ. With V trimmed by 5 bases and J by 5 bases, 9 bases remained unmatched. Written as DNA, the CDR3 is TGCGCCAGCAGTCTGACAGGGGGCGTAGAGACTGAAGCTTTCTTT. It translates to CASSLTGGVETEAFF.

This clonotype was recorded many times. This chain uses TRBV11-2 with TRBJ2-1, with no clear D. V was trimmed by 4 bases and J by 8 bases, leaving 12 bases between them. The CDR3 spans 13 residues. Germline V gives CDR1 SGHAT, CDR2 FQNNGV. CDR3 sequence reads: CASSSRPGDEQFF. The CDR3 nucleotides read TGTGCCAGCAGCTCCCGACCTGGGGATGAGCAGTTCTTC.

This clonotype was observed many times. The rearrangement joins TRBV20-1 to TRBJ2-1; 13 nucleotides agree with TRBD2. The germline CDR1 and CDR2 sequences are DFQATT and SNEGSKA (reference sequence). The CDR3 covers 16 residues. The J segment lost 7 bases and the V segment lost 6 bases, leaving 12 bases of the junction unmatched. The CDR3 loop is CSALWGGLAGANEQFF. The CDR3 DNA sequence: TGCAGTGCCCTATGGGGAGGACTAGCGGGAGCGAATGAGCAGTTCTTC.

The chain combines TRBV30 with TRBJ2-1; 11 bases are shared with TRBD2. V lost 1 base, J lost 3 bases, and 2 bases stayed unmatched. The germline V gene has CDR1 GTSNPN and CDR2 SVGIG (reference sequence). CDR3 size: 15 residues. The CDR3 DNA reads TGTGCCTGGAGTGAGGGACTAGCGGTCTACAATGAGCAGTTCTTC. Amino acids: CAWSEGLAVYNEQFF. The full variable domain, with the rest looked up from reference TRBV30 and TRBJ2-1, is SQTIHQWPATLVQPVGSPLSLECTVEGTSNPNLYWYRQAAGRGLQLLFYSVGIGQISSEVPQNLSASRPQDRQFILSSKKLLLSDSGFYLCAWSEGLAVYNEQFFGPGTRLTVL.

This clonotype was observed many times. The V gene is TRBV2, the J gene TRBJ2-1; 8 bases line up with TRBD1. The germline CDR1 and CDR2 sequences are SNHLY and FYNNEI. The CDR3 covers 14 residues. V was pared by 4 bases and J by 10 bases, with 9 bases of the junction left unmatched. CDR3 region: CASSVQGQGLEQFF. The CDR3 DNA follows: TGTGCCAGCAGTGTGCAAGGACAGGGATTAGAGCAGTTCTTC.

Ten or more counts support this clonotype. At one end, the junction sequence differs from germline, possibly due to a read error. J is TRBJ2-7 and V is TRBV5-1; D might be TRBD1 (5 bases). CDR1 SGHRS and CDR2 YFSETQ come from the germline V gene. CDR3 size: 13 residues. CDR3 coding DNA: TGTGCCAGCAGCTTAGCAGGGACCTACGAGCAGTACTTC. This gives the protein CASSLAGTYEQYF.

This clonotype was detected a few times. V and J are TRBV5-6 and TRBJ1-6; D is unresolved. The CDR3 loop spans 15 amino acids. Germline V gene lookup returns CDR1 SGHDT and CDR2 YYEEEE. V was pared by 4 bases and J by 0 bases, with 8 bases between. The CDR3 region has the DNA TGTGCCAGCAGCCCGGGGTTCTCCTATAATTCACCCCTCCACTTT. Translation: CASSPGFSYNSPLHF.

The DNA of the CDR3 is TGTGCCAGCAGTGTCGAGGGAAGGGAGCAGTTCTTC. Amino acids: CASSVEGREQFF. V is TRBV6-1 and J is TRBJ2-1; TRBD2 might be the D (5 bases). The CDR3 length is 12 residues. Germline values: CDR1 MNHNS, CDR2 SASEGT. The V and J ends lost 4 bases and 10 bases respectively, with 11 bases between them.

This clonotype was seen at least ten times. The V call is TRBV7-8, the J call TRBJ2-3; D is undetermined. Trimming removed 8 bases at V and 6 bases at J, with 15 bases between. The germline V gene has CDR1 SGHVS and CDR2 FQNEAQ. This CDR3 has 13 amino acids. The CDR3 nucleotides are TGTGCCAGCCGGAACCCCCGCCGGGATACGCAGTATTTT. Translated: CASRNPRRDTQYF.

This clonotype occurred many times. V gene TRBV3-1 combines with J gene TRBJ2-2, with 9 bases matching TRBD2. With 4 bases clipped from V and 4 bases from J, the junction kept 4 bases outside the gene matches. The CDR3 contains 15 residues. CDR1 and CDR2 (germline): LGHDT, YNNKEL (reference sequence). In nucleotides, the CDR3 is TGTGCCAGCAGCCCGGGACTAGCAATCACCGGGGAGCTGTTTTTT. It translates to CASSPGLAITGELFF.

This chain connects TRBV2 to TRBJ1-1; 7 bases match TRBD1. The CDR3 totals 11 residues. Germline values: CDR1 SNHLY, CDR2 FYNNEI. The V and J ends lost 6 bases and 10 bases, in that order; junction bases with no gene match: 5. In DNA, the CDR3 is TGTGCCAGCAGGACAGGGTTTACAGCTTTCTTT. Its protein product is CASRTGFTAFF.

This clonotype was seen repeatedly, ten times or more. The V and J genes are TRBV3-1 and TRBJ1-1; tentatively, D is TRBD1 (5 bases). Trimming cost V 6 bases and J 3 bases, with 11 bases left between them. This CDR3 spans 13 amino acids. The germline gives CDR1 LGHDT, CDR2 YNNKEL (reference sequence). CDR3 sequence: CASRTGGDTEAFF. Written as DNA, the CDR3 is TGTGCCAGCAGGACCGGGGGGGACACTGAAGCTTTCTTT.

This clonotype has a count of ten or more. The rearrangement links TRBV5-1 to TRBJ2-2; D unresolved. Per the germline V gene, CDR1 is SGHRS and CDR2 is YFSETQ. This CDR3 is 15 amino acids long. V lost 4 bases, J lost 5 bases, and 15 bases lay in between. In DNA, the CDR3 is TGCGCCAGCAGCAATGGCGCAGGCCGAACCGGGGAGCTGTTTTTT. Translated: CASSNGAGRTGELFF.

The J gene is TRBJ1-4, the V gene TRBV7-9; possibly TRBD1 for D (5 bases). Trimming cost V 5 bases and J 8 bases, with 12 bases left between them. The CDR3 spans 13 residues. The germline V gene has CDR1 SEHNR and CDR2 FQNEAQ (reference sequence). The CDR3, as DNA: TGTGCCAGCAGCCAAGGGACCTCCGAAAAACTGTTTTTT. Its protein is CASSQGTSEKLFF.